These 9 T cell receptor beta chains were sequenced from one sample in a study of long-term antiretroviral therapy in people with HIV. The authors ran the immunoSEQ assay, v3.0, at survey level. Some clones are missing from TCRdb's copy, which holds only in-frame ones; the method was immunoSEQ multiplex PCR. In the table there are 20,000 to 30,000 clones, roughly 86% of which are singletons. This specimen consisted of unsorted PBMCs, obtained 4.4 years after starting antiretroviral therapy. These receptors originate from a man aged 25 to 40 with HIV.

The chain is built from TRBV5-5 and TRBJ1-1; D gene ambiguous. Trimming removed 5 bases at V and 0 bases at J, with 20 bases between. CDR3 length: 17 residues. Germline loops: CDR1 SGHKS, CDR2 YYEKEE (reference sequence). The CDR3 nucleotides read TGTGCCAGCAGTTCGGGCAGACTACCACCGATGAACACTGAAGCTTTCTTT. Translated: CASSSGRLPPMNTEAFF.

This clone has a single count. The rearrangement links TRBV5-1 to TRBJ1-2; D uncertain. Deletions cut 0 bases from V and 6 bases from J, with 15 bases between. This CDR3 comprises 15 residues. Looked up from germline, CDR1 is SGHRS and CDR2 is YFSETQ. The CDR3 reads CASSLGLSGSDGYTF. As DNA, the CDR3 is TGCGCCAGCAGCTTGGGGTTATCGGGTTCGGATGGCTACACCTTC.

The J gene is TRBJ2-2, the V gene TRBV2; D may be TRBD1 or TRBD2 (6 bases each). Trimming cost V 7 bases and J 3 bases, with 12 bases left between them. The length of the CDR3 is 14 residues. Per germline, CDR1 SNHLY and CDR2 FYNNEI. The DNA of the CDR3 is TGTGCCAGCAATGTTGGGGGGCACACCGGGGAGCTGTTTTTT. It is translated as CASNVGGHTGELFF.

This rearrangement joins TRBV20-1 to TRBJ1-1; no definite D call. This CDR3 comprises 11 residues. V was clipped by 2 bases and J by 2 bases, with 3 bases between them. Germline values: CDR1 DFQATT, CDR2 SNEGSKA (reference sequence). The CDR3: CSARQNTEAFF. In nucleotides, the CDR3 is TGCAGTGCTAGACAAAACACTGAAGCTTTCTTT.

In DNA form, the CDR3 reads TGTGCCACCAGCAGAGTGTCCCGGGACAATAGAAGGGCCTATGGCTACACCTTC. It specifies CATSRVSRDNRRAYGYTF. V gene TRBV15 combines with J gene TRBJ1-2; weak D call: TRBD1 (6 bases). This CDR3 has 18 amino acids. The germline gives CDR1 LNHNV, CDR2 YYDKDF (reference sequence). V lost 1 base to trimming and J lost 4 bases, with 22 bases between them.

This chain uses TRBV27 with TRBJ1-1, with 11 bases that match TRBD1. With 2 bases clipped from V and 11 bases from J, the junction kept 7 bases outside the gene matches. There are 14 residues in the CDR3. Germline lookup yields CDR1 MNHEY and CDR2 SMNVEV (reference sequence). The CDR3 DNA follows: TGTGCCAGCAGTTTACGAGGGACAGGGGGAGGGGCTTTCTTT. Protein sequence: CASSLRGTGGGAFF.

This sequence joins TRBV6-5 and TRBJ2-7; no reliable D call. This CDR3 is 13 amino acids long. With 0 bases removed from V and 3 bases from J, the gap between germline ends came to 6 bases. From germline, CDR1 is MNHEY and CDR2 SVGAGI. CDR3 in amino acids: CASSYSESYEQYF. CDR3 bases: TGTGCCAGCAGTTACTCGGAAAGCTACGAGCAGTACTTC.

A single count supports this clone. The CDR3 sequence is CASSVETRLDRGGGANVLTF. CDR3 bases: TGTGCCAGCAGCGTAGAGACTAGACTGGACAGGGGGGGTGGGGCCAACGTCCTGACTTTC. The chain recombines TRBV9 with TRBJ2-6, with 10 bases fitting TRBD1. This CDR3 spans 20 amino acids. Germline CDR1 and CDR2: SGDLS and YYNGEE. Trimming took 0 bases from V and 3 from J; bases not matched to a gene: 12.

This chain joins TRBV28 and TRBJ2-7; 8 nucleotides align to TRBD2. The CDR3 spans 14 residues. Germline CDR1 MDHEN, CDR2 SYDVKM. The V gene end was trimmed by 2 bases and the J gene end by 3 bases; junction bases not matched to a gene: 3. CDR3 sequence reads: CASSLRAGGYEQYF. CDR3 DNA sequence: TGTGCCAGCAGTTTAAGGGCGGGAGGCTACGAGCAGTACTTC.